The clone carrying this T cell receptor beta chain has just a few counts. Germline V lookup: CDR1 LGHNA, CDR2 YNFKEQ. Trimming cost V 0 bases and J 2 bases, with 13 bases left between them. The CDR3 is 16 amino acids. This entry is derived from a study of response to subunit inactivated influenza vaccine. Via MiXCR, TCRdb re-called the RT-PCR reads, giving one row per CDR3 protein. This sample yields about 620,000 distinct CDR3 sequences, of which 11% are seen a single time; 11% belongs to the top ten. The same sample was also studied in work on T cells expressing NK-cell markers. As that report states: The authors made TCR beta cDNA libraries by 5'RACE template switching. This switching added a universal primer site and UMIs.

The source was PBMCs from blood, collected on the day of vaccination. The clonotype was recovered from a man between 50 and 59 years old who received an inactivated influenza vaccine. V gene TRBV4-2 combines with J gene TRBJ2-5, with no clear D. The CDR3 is CASSQERLAPQETQYF. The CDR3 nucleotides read TGTGCCAGCAGCCAAGAGAGGTTAGCACCTCAAGAGACCCAGTACTTC.